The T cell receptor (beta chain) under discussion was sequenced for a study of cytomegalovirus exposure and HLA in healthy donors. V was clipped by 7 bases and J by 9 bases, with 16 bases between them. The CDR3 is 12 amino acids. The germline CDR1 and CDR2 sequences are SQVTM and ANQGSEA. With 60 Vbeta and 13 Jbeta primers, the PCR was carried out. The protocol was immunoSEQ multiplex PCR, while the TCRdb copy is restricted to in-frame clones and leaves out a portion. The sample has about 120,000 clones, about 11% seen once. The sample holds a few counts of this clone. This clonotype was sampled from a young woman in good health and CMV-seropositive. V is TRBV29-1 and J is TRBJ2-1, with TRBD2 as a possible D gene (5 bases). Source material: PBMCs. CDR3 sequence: CSGGLAGGEQFF. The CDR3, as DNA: TGCAGCGGAGGACTGGCGGGTGGTGAGCAGTTCTTC.